This TCR beta chain was captured by sequencing in a study of blood T cell repertoires in COVID-19. The CDR3 consists of 14 residues. V was cut by 5 bases and J by 0 bases, with 8 bases left in between. The germline CDR1 and CDR2 sequences are SGDLS and YYNGEE. This table comes from immunoSEQ multiplex PCR, and its TCRdb copy is limited to in-frame clones, with some not included. The repertoire holds about 68,000 clones, with 87% as singletons. The specimen was peripheral blood. This sequence was found in a woman between 50 and 59 years old with COVID-19, enrolled during active disease. J is TRBJ2-2 and V is TRBV9; the D gene is possibly TRBD2 (6 bases). The chain's CDR3 is CASRGTANTGELFF. Written as DNA, the CDR3 is TGTGCCAGCAGAGGGACTGCGAACACCGGGGAGCTGTTTTTT.